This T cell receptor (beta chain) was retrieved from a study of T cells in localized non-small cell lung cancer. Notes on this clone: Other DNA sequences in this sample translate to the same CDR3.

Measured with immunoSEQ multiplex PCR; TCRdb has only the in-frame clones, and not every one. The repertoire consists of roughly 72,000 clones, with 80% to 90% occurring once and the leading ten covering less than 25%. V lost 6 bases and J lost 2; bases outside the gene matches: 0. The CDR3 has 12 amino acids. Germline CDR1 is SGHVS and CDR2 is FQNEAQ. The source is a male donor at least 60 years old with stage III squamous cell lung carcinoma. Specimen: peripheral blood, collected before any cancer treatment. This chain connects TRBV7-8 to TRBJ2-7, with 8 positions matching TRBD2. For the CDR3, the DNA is TGTGCCAGCAGAGCGGGGGCCTACGAGCAGTACTTC. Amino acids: CASRAGAYEQYF.